Each of the 28 T cell receptor beta chains below was sequenced from the same sample in a study of beta chain features in type 1 diabetes. Findings of the study overall: Type 1 diabetes patients had moderately but significantly shorter TCRB CDR3s in all four CD4+ subsets.

Antigen specificity for these receptors is unknown. The investigators reverse transcribed all of the isolated RNA, so they sequenced expressed TCRB transcripts. The data were produced by immunoSEQ multiplex PCR, yet TCRdb's version contains in-frame clones alone and is incomplete. The sample lists 600,000 or so clones, over 12% occurring once. Sequencing input: naive CD4+ T cells from blood. These receptors were obtained from a young man with type 1 diabetes.

This clone has more than one count but fewer than ten. V and J are TRBV23-1 and TRBJ1-6, with D possibly TRBD1 on 6 matching bases. TRBV23-1 is filed as an ORF, its function uncertain. Trimming stripped 3 bases from V and 10 bases from J, with 13 bases between. The CDR3 covers 14 residues. This CDR3 reads CASSHRGTRSPLHF. As DNA, the CDR3 is TGCGCCAGCAGTCACAGGGGTACGCGGTCACCCCTCCACTTT.

About this clone: Other DNA sequences in the sample encode the same CDR3. V gene TRBV19 combines with J gene TRBJ2-7; D perhaps matches TRBD2 (5 bases). V lost 3 bases and J lost 3, with 9 bases in between. From germline, CDR1 is LNHDA and CDR2 SQIVND (reference sequence). The CDR3 is 13 residues long. CDR3 residues: CASSIVGSYEQYF. In DNA, the CDR3 is TGTGCCAGTAGTATTGTGGGGAGCTACGAGCAGTACTTC.

In its sample, this clone was seen a few times. This chain uses TRBV29-1 with TRBJ2-5; D not certain. The germline gives CDR1 SQVTM, CDR2 ANQGSEA. This CDR3 has 14 residues. Trimming left V 7 bases short and J 1 base short, with 16 bases between. CDR3: CSARPLGIQETQYF. CDR3 nucleotide sequence: TGCAGCGCTCGACCTTTGGGGATCCAAGAGACCCAGTACTTC.

This chain joins TRBV6-6 and TRBJ2-3; a possible D gene is TRBD2 (6 bases). V shed 5 bases and J shed 0 bases, with 9 bases lying between them. The CDR3 runs 14 residues. Germline V gene data show CDR1 as MNHNY and CDR2 as SVGAGI (reference sequence). The CDR3 region is CASSTSPSTDTQYF. The CDR3, as DNA: TGTGCCAGCAGTACTAGCCCCAGCACAGATACGCAGTATTTT.

V gene TRBV7-9 combines with J gene TRBJ1-2; the D gene is possibly TRBD1 (5 bases). The CDR3 covers 13 residues. The germline V gene encodes CDR1 SEHNR and CDR2 FQNEAQ (reference sequence). V was pared by 7 bases and J by 4 bases, with 13 bases between. CDR3 loop: CASTSPGSYGYTF. As DNA, the CDR3 is TGTGCCAGCACTTCCCCAGGGAGCTATGGCTACACCTTC. The full variable domain, completed using reference TRBV7-9 and TRBJ1-2, is DTGVSQNPRHKITKRGQNVTFRCDPISEHNRLYWYRQTLGQGPEFLTYFQNEAQLEKSRLLSDRFSAERPKGSFSTLEIQRTEQGDSAMYLCASTSPGSYGYTFGSGTRLTVV.

In regard to this clone: Relative to the germline gene, one junction end is altered; a read error may explain this. This rearrangement joins TRBV27 to TRBJ2-3, with 8 positions matching TRBD1. The germline V gene encodes CDR1 MNHEY and CDR2 SMNVEV (reference sequence). This CDR3 contains 16 residues. In nucleotides, the CDR3 is TGTGCCAGCACCCCCTGGGACAGGTTTGGCACAGATACACAGTATTTT. Residues: CASTPWDRFGTDTQYF.

This clone appeared a few times. The chain is built from TRBV25-1 and TRBJ1-2; D perhaps matches TRBD1 (5 bases). There are 15 residues in the CDR3. CDR1 and CDR2 from the germline V gene are MGHDK and SYGVNS. Trimming took 1 base from V and 6 from J, leaving 15 bases between them. This CDR3 is CASSEFPKGRHGYTF. The DNA for the CDR3 is TGTGCCAGCAGTGAATTTCCAAAGGGGCGGCATGGCTACACCTTC.

The rearrangement uses TRBV4-3 and TRBJ1-4, with a tentative D call TRBD1 (5 bases). The CDR3 consists of 13 residues. Trimming removed 3 bases at V and 8 bases at J, with 10 bases between. CDR1 and CDR2 from the germline V gene are LGHNA and YSLEER. The CDR3 DNA is TGCGCCAGCAGCCAGGGGGGAATCGAAAAACTGTTTTTT. This codes for CASSQGGIEKLFF.

The rearrangement uses TRBV4-2 and TRBJ1-6; no firm D call. Germline V gives CDR1 LGHNA, CDR2 YNFKEQ. CDR3 length: 16 amino acids. V was clipped by 2 bases and J by 4 bases, with 12 bases between them. CDR3 region: CASSQSVRGYNSPLHF. In nucleotides, the CDR3 is TGTGCCAGCAGCCAATCGGTACGGGGATATAATTCACCCCTCCACTTT.

This clone was seen a few times. The CDR3, as DNA: TGTGCCTGGAGCCAACCTAGGGAGCAGTACTTC. Its translation is CAWSQPREQYF. The chain couples TRBV30 to TRBJ2-7; no reliable D call. This CDR3 is built from 11 residues. The germline V and J ends were trimmed by 3 bases and 7 bases, with 10 bases remaining between them. Germline loops: CDR1 GTSNPN, CDR2 SVGIG (reference sequence).

This clone was counted a few times. The chain's CDR3 is CASSPTDRNTGELFF. The DNA for the CDR3 is TGTGCCAGCAGCCCGACGGACAGAAACACCGGGGAGCTGTTTTTT. The chain links TRBV11-2 to TRBJ2-2; perhaps TRBD1 as D (6 bases). The germline gives CDR1 SGHAT, CDR2 FQNNGV. The CDR3 contains 15 residues. Trimming took 5 bases from V and 2 from J, leaving 12 bases between them.

The chain has TRBV5-1 and TRBJ2-2, with TRBD1 identical over 12 bases. With 3 bases clipped from V and 1 base from J, the junction kept 7 bases outside the gene matches. The CDR3 has 18 residues. Per the germline V gene, CDR1 is SGHRS and CDR2 is YFSETQ. CDR3 amino acids: CASSSGTGGAMNTGELFF. The CDR3 region has the DNA TGCGCCAGCAGCTCCGGGACAGGGGGCGCGATGAACACCGGGGAGCTGTTTTTT.

The table lists this clone with a few counts. This chain joins TRBV29-1 and TRBJ1-2, with unresolved D. Trimming took 7 bases from V and 3 from J, leaving 9 bases between them. The length of the CDR3 is 11 residues. The germline V gene has CDR1 SQVTM and CDR2 ANQGSEA. The CDR3 protein is CSAFGDYGYTF. The CDR3 region has the DNA TGCAGCGCATTCGGTGACTATGGCTACACCTTC.

This clone was seen a handful of times. This sequence joins TRBV7-2 and TRBJ1-1; no clear D. CDR1 is SGHTA and CDR2 is FQGNSA in the germline V gene. With 5 bases removed from V and 6 bases from J, the gap between germline ends came to 19 bases. CDR3 length: 15 residues. Here the CDR3 DNA reads TGTGCCAGCAGCCAGAGGGTCTTTGGGTTAGCTGAAGCTTTCTTT. It specifies CASSQRVFGLAEAFF.

The chain joins TRBV4-2 to TRBJ2-5; D perhaps matches TRBD2 (5 bases). The CDR3 has 15 residues. Germline CDR1 is LGHNA and CDR2 is YNFKEQ. Trimming shortened V by 0 bases and J by 2 bases, and 10 bases separated the two germline ends. CDR3 sequence (DNA): TGTGCCAGCAGCCAAGACGGACTCAGACAAGAGACCCAGTACTTC. This encodes CASSQDGLRQETQYF.

The chain couples TRBV4-1 to TRBJ1-1; D call uncertain. Trimming took off 0 bases at V and 0 bases at J, with 2 bases between the two ends. Germline CDR1 is MGHRA and CDR2 is YSYEKL. The CDR3 covers 13 residues. This CDR3 reads CASSQDMNTEAFF. In DNA form, the CDR3 reads TGCGCCAGCAGCCAAGACATGAACACTGAAGCTTTCTTT.

This clone was seen a handful of times. V usage is TRBV30 and J usage is TRBJ1-1; D gene unclear. The CDR3 loop spans 13 amino acids. Trimming removed 3 bases at V and 4 bases at J, with 12 bases between. The V gene's germline CDR1 is GTSNPN and CDR2 SVGIG (reference sequence). The CDR3 DNA sequence: TGTGCCTGGAGAGGTGTACGCTCCACTGAAGCTTTCTTT. This sequence encodes CAWRGVRSTEAFF.

The chain links TRBV4-1 to TRBJ2-1; maybe TRBD2 (5 bases). Germline CDR1 is MGHRA and CDR2 is YSYEKL. V was shortened by 6 bases and J by 8 bases, with 20 bases between the two germline ends. The CDR3 spans 15 residues. The CDR3 region has the DNA TGCGCCAGCAGTCCCCGGGGAGCTGACGTGGATGAGCAGTTCTTC. Its protein is CASSPRGADVDEQFF.

J is TRBJ1-1 and V is TRBV7-2; D is ambiguous. There are 14 residues in the CDR3. The V end was cut by 3 bases, the J end by 4 bases, with 12 bases between. The germline V gene encodes CDR1 SGHTA and CDR2 FQGNSA. CDR3 sequence reads: CASSLVSSATEAFF. CDR3 sequence (DNA): TGTGCCAGCAGCTTGGTCTCCTCCGCCACTGAAGCTTTCTTT. Looking up the rest from reference TRBV7-2 and TRBJ1-1 gives the full variable domain: GAGVSQSPSNKVTEKGKDVELRCDPISGHTALYWYRQSLGQGLEFLIYFQGNSAPDKSGLPSDRFSAERTGGSVSTLTIQRTQQEDSAVYLCASSLVSSATEAFFGQGTRLTVV.

The chain combines TRBV9 with TRBJ1-2, with a possible D match to TRBD1 (5 bases). CDR3 length: 15 residues. The germline gives CDR1 SGDLS, CDR2 YYNGEE. V was pared by 0 bases and J by 5 bases, with 14 bases between. Here the CDR3 DNA reads TGTGCCAGCAGCGTAGCCGGGACTGATGAGTATGGCTACACCTTC. It translates to CASSVAGTDEYGYTF.

The V call is TRBV30, the J call TRBJ2-3; TRBD2 matches 10 bases. The CDR3 length is 15 residues. Germline V gene lookup returns CDR1 GTSNPN and CDR2 SVGIG (reference sequence). Unmatched junction bases numbered 7, after V lost 7 bases and J lost 0 bases. The CDR3 coding sequence is TGTGCCTTTTCTAGCGGGAGCTCTAGCACAGATACGCAGTATTTT. The encoded protein is CAFSSGSSSTDTQYF.

The V and J genes are TRBV5-4 and TRBJ1-1; D ambiguous. The germline gives CDR1 SGHNT, CDR2 YYREEE (reference sequence). With 6 bases removed from V and 3 bases from J, the gap between germline ends came to 6 bases. The CDR3 sequence is 11 residues long. CDR3 sequence reads: CASTFDTEAFF. The CDR3 DNA follows: TGTGCCAGCACCTTTGACACTGAAGCTTTCTTT.

This clone was picked up a small number of times. V and J are TRBV5-1 and TRBJ2-3, with 7 bases matching TRBD1. CDR1 and CDR2 (germline): SGHRS, YFSETQ. The CDR3 length is 14 residues. V lost 5 bases, J lost 6 bases, and 9 bases stayed unmatched. The DNA for the CDR3 is TGCGCCAGCAGTCCCGACAGGGCGGTTGATACGCAGTATTTT. Protein product: CASSPDRAVDTQYF.

This clone was recorded a few times. The chain links TRBV5-6 to TRBJ2-3; 9 nucleotides align to TRBD2. The V gene's germline CDR1 is SGHDT and CDR2 YYEEEE. V lost 4 bases to trimming and J lost 0 bases; unmatched junction nucleotides: 3. This CDR3 contains 15 residues. The CDR3 DNA sequence: TGTGCCAGCAGCCGACTAGCGGCTAGCACAGATACGCAGTATTTT. Protein sequence: CASSRLAASTDTQYF.

The V gene is TRBV5-1, the J gene TRBJ2-7; D is perhaps TRBD2 (6 bases). The CDR3 covers 13 residues. Looked up from germline, CDR1 is SGHRS and CDR2 is YFSETQ. V dropped 1 base and J dropped 6 bases, with 11 bases sitting between them. The CDR3 protein is CASSLIGSIEQYF. The CDR3 DNA sequence: TGCGCCAGCAGCTTGATCGGGAGCATCGAGCAGTACTTC.

A few counts support this clone. This sequence joins TRBV9 and TRBJ2-1; tentative D call: TRBD2 (6 bases). The ends were cut back, 4 bases at V and 3 bases at J, with 14 bases in the middle. Germline assignment: CDR1 SGDLS and CDR2 YYNGEE. The CDR3 runs to 15 residues. This chain's CDR3 is CASSSREWGYNEQFF. The CDR3 nucleotides are TGTGCCAGCAGCTCTCGGGAGTGGGGCTACAATGAGCAGTTCTTC.

The gene calls are TRBV7-8 and TRBJ1-4; no clear D. This CDR3 comprises 14 residues. The V gene lost 5 bases and the J gene lost 1 base, with 8 bases spanning the gap. CDR1 SGHVS and CDR2 FQNEAQ come from the germline V gene. CDR3: CASSVSETNEKLFF. In DNA form, the CDR3 reads TGTGCCAGCAGCGTGTCGGAAACTAATGAAAAACTGTTTTTT.

This clone was picked up a small number of times. The germline gene is not matched at one end of the junction; a read error may be the cause. The V and J genes are TRBV7-7 and TRBJ2-1; weak D call: TRBD1 (6 bases). The germline gives CDR1 SSHAT, CDR2 FNYEAQ (reference sequence). The CDR3 is 15 residues long. The CDR3 region has the DNA TGTGCTAGCAGCCCCGGGACAATCCCTTACAATGAGCAGTTCTTC. As protein: CASSPGTIPYNEQFF.